The 10 T cell receptor beta chains below all came from one sample that was sequenced in a study of cytomegalovirus exposure and HLA in healthy donors (dated by TCRdb to between 2016 and 2019). Library creation used the immunoSEQ multiplex PCR assay. The multiplex PCR relied on a mix of 60 forward primers for TCR Vbeta segments and 13 reverse primers for TCR Jbeta segments. Sourced from immuneACCESS, this table was stored by TCRdb with only in-frame sequences that have V and J called. A share of the clones is absent; for the studies checked, an unresolved V gene accounts for under half, and the remainder has no known explanation. In all, the sample holds about 180,000 clones, and roughly 75% of those were seen once. The top ten constitute around 2.4% of the sample. Sequenced input: PBMCs. The receptors were gathered from a female donor in good health and CMV-seronegative.

This rearrangement joins TRBV2 to TRBJ2-6, with 12 nucleotides matching TRBD1. The CDR3 loop spans 17 amino acids. J lost 2 bases, V lost 7 bases, and 6 bases had no gene match. CDR1 and CDR2 from the germline V gene are SNHLY and FYNNEI. The CDR3 sequence: CASTPGQGATGANVLTF. CDR3 nucleotide sequence: TGTGCCAGCACTCCGGGACAGGGGGCAACTGGGGCCAACGTCCTGACTTTC.

This clone was detected a few times. The chain employs TRBV5-1 and TRBJ2-7; the D gene is possibly TRBD1 (6 bases). CDR3 length equals 13 residues. V was clipped by 3 bases and J by 5 bases, with 12 bases between them. Germline V lookup: CDR1 SGHRS, CDR2 YFSETQ. The DNA for the CDR3 is TGCGCCAGCAGCTCCACAGGGCAGCACGAGCAGTACTTC. It codes for CASSSTGQHEQYF.

This clone appeared a single time. This chain joins TRBV28 and TRBJ1-2; possible D gene TRBD1, 5 bases. Germline values: CDR1 MDHEN, CDR2 SYDVKM. The V end was cut by 6 bases, the J end by 7 bases, with 12 bases between. The CDR3 covers 12 residues. CDR3 nucleotide sequence: TGTGCCAGCAGCCCGCCGGGGGTTGGCTACACCTTC. It yields the protein CASSPPGVGYTF.

The chain has TRBV11-2 and TRBJ2-7; 14 positions match TRBD2. CDR3 length equals 17 residues. Germline V gene data show CDR1 as SGHAT and CDR2 as FQNNGV. V shed 1 base and J 3 bases; nucleotides not matched to a gene: 5. The CDR3 spells CASSLGGTSGGHYEQYF. CDR3 nucleotide sequence: TGTGCCAGCAGCTTAGGAGGGACTAGCGGGGGCCACTACGAGCAGTACTTC. Full variable domain (remainder filled in from reference TRBV11-2 and TRBJ2-7): EAGVAQSPRYKIIEKRQSVAFWCNPISGHATLYWYQQILGQGPKLLIQFQNNGVVDDSQLPKDRFSAERLKGVDSTLKIQPAKLEDSAVYLCASSLGGTSGGHYEQYFGPGTRLTVT.

The V gene is TRBV5-4, the J gene TRBJ1-1; D unresolved. This CDR3 region has 15 residues. V was cut by 2 bases and J by 1 base, with 12 bases left in between. Germline-derived CDR1 and CDR2 are SGHNT and YYREEE (reference sequence). CDR3 in DNA: TGTGCCAGCAGCTTCGGTGGAGGGCGGAACACTGAAGCTTTCTTT. Amino acid sequence: CASSFGGGRNTEAFF.

CDR3 loop: CASSSTQVLPNIQYF. CDR3 bases: TGTGCCAGCAGCTCCACACAGGTCCTTCCTAACATTCAGTACTTC. The rearrangement uses TRBV5-5 and TRBJ2-4; D possibly corresponds to TRBD1 (5 bases). The ends were cut back, 3 bases at V and 7 bases at J, with 17 bases in the middle. The germline gives CDR1 SGHKS, CDR2 YYEKEE (reference sequence). The CDR3 covers 15 residues.

The genes are TRBV9 and TRBJ1-5; tentatively, D is TRBD1 (5 bases). V lost 2 bases and J lost 0, with 6 bases in between. CDR1 and CDR2 (germline): SGDLS, YYNGEE. The CDR3 runs 14 residues. CDR3 loop: CASSVRDSNQPQHF. CDR3 in DNA: TGTGCCAGCAGCGTCAGGGATAGCAATCAGCCCCAGCATTTT. Based on the CDR3 plus reference TRBV9 and TRBJ1-5, the full variable domain is DSGVTQTPKHLITATGQRVTLRCSPRSGDLSVYWYQQSLDQGLQFLIQYYNGEERAKGNILERFSAQQFPDLHSELNLSSLELGDSALYFCASSVRDSNQPQHFGDGTRLSIL.

J is TRBJ2-5 and V is TRBV5-1, with 9 bases identical to TRBD2. Germline CDR1 SGHRS, CDR2 YFSETQ. The V gene end was trimmed by 4 bases and the J gene end by 1 base; junction bases not matched to a gene: 8. CDR3 length equals 16 residues. In nucleotides, the CDR3 is TGCGCCAGCAGCACAGGAGCGGGGGGCCTCCAAGAGACCCAGTACTTC. This translates into CASSTGAGGLQETQYF.

This clone was picked up one time. The chain uses TRBV6-4 and TRBJ2-7, with 10 bases matching TRBD1. Germline V CDR1 and CDR2: MRHNA, SNTAGT. The CDR3 totals 14 residues. V lost 4 bases to trimming and J lost 7 bases; unmatched junction nucleotides: 7. This chain's CDR3 is CASSVGTGAWEQYF. The CDR3 DNA follows: TGTGCCAGCAGTGTGGGGACAGGGGCGTGGGAGCAGTACTTC.

This chain links TRBV18 with TRBJ2-1, with D possibly TRBD2 on 7 matching bases. The CDR3 has 15 residues. Looked up from germline, CDR1 is KGHSH and CDR2 is LQKENI. V gave up 6 bases and J gave up 2 bases, with 14 bases separating them. The CDR3 sequence is CASSEGGAPYNEQFF. For the CDR3, the DNA is TGTGCCAGCTCGGAGGGGGGGGCCCCCTACAATGAGCAGTTCTTC.